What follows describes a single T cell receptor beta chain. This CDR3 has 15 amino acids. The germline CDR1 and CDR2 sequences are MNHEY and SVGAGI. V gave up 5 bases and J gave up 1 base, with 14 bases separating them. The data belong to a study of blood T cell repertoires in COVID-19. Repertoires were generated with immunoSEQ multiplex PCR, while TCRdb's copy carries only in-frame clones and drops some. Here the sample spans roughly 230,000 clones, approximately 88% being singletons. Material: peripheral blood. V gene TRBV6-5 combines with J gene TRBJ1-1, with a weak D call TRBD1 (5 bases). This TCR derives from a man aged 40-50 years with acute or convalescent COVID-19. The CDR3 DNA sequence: TGTGCCAGCAGTCCGCATCAGGGAAGGAACACTGAAGCTTTCTTT. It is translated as CASSPHQGRNTEAFF.